This is a list of T cell receptor beta chains from one sample in a study of glioma-infiltrating T cells after dendritic cell vaccination. Using immunoSEQ multiplex PCR, the repertoire was profiled, and TCRdb retains in-frame clones only, with some absent. The repertoire holds about 64,000 clones, with roughly four fifths as singletons. This sample comprised blood, obtained before dendritic cell vaccination. These receptors were taken from a human donor with glioblastoma. CDR3s include the opening cysteine and the closing phenylalanine or tryptophan. The D gene is left open where the match is weak. Only some rows state a clone size, as once, few, many or a class for expanded clones.

d_call	j_call	clone_size	v_call	cdr3_aa	cdr3_nt
.	TRBJ1-2	.	TRBV19	CASSGNGYGYTF	TGTGCCAGTTCCGGGAACGGCTATGGCTACACCTTC
.	TRBJ2-5	.	TRBV19	CASSISSGQETQYF	TGTGCCAGTAGTATTTCAAGCGGGCAAGAGACCCAGTACTTC
.	TRBJ2-1	.	TRBV6-5	CASSSGRYEQFF	TGTGCCAGCAGTTCAGGGAGGTATGAGCAGTTCTTC
.	TRBJ2-3	few	TRBV21-1	CASSFTEGQEIRDTQYF	TGTGCCAGCAGCTTTACTGAGGGACAGGAGATTCGGGATACGCAGTATTTT
TRBD2	TRBJ2-2	.	TRBV10-3	CAISYNRPGGPNTGELFF	TGTGCCATCAGTTACAATCGGCCGGGGGGGCCCAACACCGGGGAGCTGTTTTTT
TRBD1	TRBJ1-5	.	TRBV18	CASSPTVAGGRQPQHF	TGTGCCAGCTCACCAACAGTAGCAGGGGGAAGGCAGCCCCAGCATTTT
.	TRBJ2-1	.	TRBV6-5	CATYDSLGNEQFF	TGTGCCACCTACGACTCCCTAGGCAATGAGCAGTTCTTC
.	TRBJ2-3	.	TRBV28	CASSSPWSGADTQYF	TGTGCCAGCAGTTCCCCCTGGTCGGGGGCAGATACGCAGTATTTT
TRBD1	TRBJ2-5	once	TRBV2	CASKEDRPVETQYF	TGTGCCAGCAAGGAGGACAGGCCCGTGGAGACCCAGTACTTC
TRBD1	TRBJ2-1	once	TRBV7-9	CASSFDGQVNEQFF	TGTGCCAGCAGCTTTGACGGACAGGTCAATGAGCAGTTCTTC
TRBD1	TRBJ1-2	.	TRBV28	CASSLGQGDGYTF	TGTGCCAGCAGTTTAGGACAGGGGGATGGCTACACCTTC
.	TRBJ1-5	.	TRBV28	CASSSTAPQQPQHF	TGTGCCAGCAGTTCGACAGCCCCTCAGCAGCCCCAGCATTTT
.	TRBJ2-7	.	TRBV10-2	CASSESSVYEQYF	TGCGCCAGCAGTGAGTCGTCGGTCTACGAGCAGTACTTC
.	TRBJ1-2	.	TRBV5-1	CASSLGGGDDVYGYTF	TGCGCCAGCAGCTTGGGGGGAGGGGACGACGTCTATGGCTACACCTTC
TRBD1	TRBJ1-6	once	TRBV14	CASATATGGYSPLHF	TGTGCCAGCGCGACCGCGACAGGGGGATATTCACCCCTCCACTTT
TRBD1	TRBJ1-5	.	TRBV15	CATSRDSSTGTGVQPQHF	TGTGCCACCAGCAGAGATAGTAGTACAGGGACAGGGGTCCAGCCCCAGCATTTT
.	TRBJ2-7	.	TRBV5-4	CASSSSGQIYEQYF	TGTGCCAGCAGTTCCTCCGGACAAATTTACGAGCAGTACTTC
.	TRBJ1-2	.	TRBV30	CAWRRRQVGLYGYTF	TGTGCCTGGAGGAGGAGGCAAGTCGGCCTCTATGGCTACACCTTC
.	TRBJ2-1	.	TRBV18	CASSPRALLLSGNEQFF	TGTGCCAGCTCACCTCGAGCCCTGCTTCTCTCTGGCAATGAGCAGTTCTTC